Shown below are 27 T cell receptor beta chains from a single sample sequenced in a study of CD8 T cells in ankylosing spondylitis. TCRdb fed the 5' RACE reads into MiXCR, producing one record per CDR3 protein. The sample yields approximately 92,000 distinct CDR3 sequences, 8.8% seen once. The sequencing input was blood, either unsorted or a sorted T cell fraction (not recorded which). The source of these receptors is a male donor with ankylosing spondylitis or in good health (not recorded which).

This clonotype was counted many times. The chain links TRBV5-5 to TRBJ2-2, with 8 bases that match TRBD2. The CDR3 has 17 residues. After removal of 2 bases from V and 1 base from J, the junction contained 7 bases not matched to a gene. Germline values: CDR1 SGHKS, CDR2 YYEKEE (reference sequence). CDR3 nucleotides: TGTGCCAGCAGCTTTAGAGCGGGGGTGGGGAACACCGGGGAGCTGTTTTTT. This sequence encodes CASSFRAGVGNTGELFF.

This clonotype was found many times. This rearrangement joins TRBV2 to TRBJ1-6, with 9 bases aligning to TRBD1. After removal of 3 bases from V and 10 bases from J, the junction contained 4 bases not matched to a gene. The CDR3 covers 14 residues. Germline values: CDR1 SNHLY, CDR2 FYNNEI. The CDR3 sequence: CASSDMDRGSPLHF. The DNA for the CDR3 is TGTGCCAGCAGTGACATGGACAGGGGATCACCCCTCCACTTT.

In its sample, this clonotype was seen many times. The CDR3 loop is CASSGSGYGYTF. The DNA of the CDR3 is TGTGCCAGCTCAGGGTCCGGCTATGGCTACACCTTC. This chain links TRBV3-1 with TRBJ1-2, with D perhaps TRBD1 (5 bases). The germline V gene encodes CDR1 LGHDT and CDR2 YNNKEL (reference sequence). Trimming removed 8 bases from V and 4 bases from J, with 11 bases in between. CDR3 length: 12 amino acids.

The chain uses TRBV2 and TRBJ1-3; weak D call: TRBD1 (6 bases). The CDR3 totals 14 residues. Germline loops: CDR1 SNHLY, CDR2 FYNNEI. V lost 6 bases to trimming and J lost 2 bases, with 11 bases between them. The CDR3 coding sequence is TGTGCCAGCAGCGTCGCAGGGGCTGGAAACACCATATATTTT. Its translation: CASSVAGAGNTIYF.

This clonotype occurred many times. The V call is TRBV2, the J call TRBJ1-5; the D is unclear. The CDR3 is made up of 13 amino acids. Trimming cost V 11 bases and J 4 bases, with 15 bases left between them. CDR1 and CDR2 (germline): SNHLY, FYNNEI. The CDR3 sequence: CACHNGINQPQHF. For the CDR3, the DNA is TGTGCCTGCCACAACGGAATTAATCAGCCCCAGCATTTT.

This clonotype showed up many times. The V and J genes are TRBV25-1 and TRBJ1-6; unclear D gene. This CDR3 contains 12 residues. Germline CDR1 reads MGHDK; CDR2 reads SYGVNS. Trimming removed 6 bases at V and 2 bases at J, with 2 bases between. In DNA form, the CDR3 reads TGTGCCAGCAGCGCCTATAATTCACCCCTCCACTTT. It yields the protein CASSAYNSPLHF.

This clonotype has at least ten counts. This chain joins TRBV10-3 and TRBJ2-5, with D possibly matching TRBD2 (5 bases). Trimming took 3 bases from V and 5 from J, leaving 10 bases between them. Germline V lookup: CDR1 ENHRY, CDR2 SYGVKD. This CDR3 comprises 13 residues. This CDR3 is CAISEEGPETQYF. CDR3 nucleotide sequence: TGTGCCATCAGTGAAGAGGGTCCGGAGACCCAGTACTTC.

The chain is built from TRBV5-1 and TRBJ2-6; D is undetermined. CDR1 and CDR2 from the germline V gene are SGHRS and YFSETQ. This CDR3 is 16 amino acids long. The V and J ends lost 0 bases and 1 base respectively, with 8 bases between them. CDR3 DNA: TGCGCCAGCAGCTTGGTCGGACCTTCTGGGGCCAACGTCCTGACTTTC. Its translation: CASSLVGPSGANVLTF.

In its sample, this clonotype was seen many times. The CDR3: CASSVAGRTEAFF. DNA of the CDR3: TGTGCCAGCAGCGTAGCCGGGAGAACTGAAGCTTTCTTT. The chain is built from TRBV9 and TRBJ1-1; D is uncertain. This CDR3 contains 13 residues. Germline loops: CDR1 SGDLS, CDR2 YYNGEE. V was cut by 0 bases and J by 5 bases, with 8 bases left in between.

The sample holds many counts of this clonotype. This chain uses TRBV12-3 or TRBV12-4 with TRBJ2-1, with TRBD2 matching over 7 bases. V trimming: 7 bases; J trimming: 7 bases; junction bases outside the gene matches: 16. The CDR3 runs to 16 residues. In DNA, the CDR3 is TGTGCCAGCACCCCTTCCCTGGTCGGGGGGTGGAATGAGCAGTTCTTC. This encodes CASTPSLVGGWNEQFF.

This clonotype was picked up a small number of times. This chain connects TRBV5-6 to TRBJ2-3, with TRBD1 matching over 7 bases. CDR3 length: 15 residues. V lost 0 bases and J lost 5; bases outside the gene matches: 6. Germline V gene lookup returns CDR1 SGHDT and CDR2 YYEEEE. Written as DNA, the CDR3 is TGTGCCAGCAGCTTGGGACAGGGAGTCGGAGATACGCAGTATTTT. It codes for CASSLGQGVGDTQYF.

This clonotype was recorded at least ten times. The CDR3 reads CASSSGTEETQYF. The CDR3 bases are TGTGCCAGCTCCTCTGGGACCGAAGAGACCCAGTACTTC. This chain links TRBV18 with TRBJ2-5; TRBD1 or TRBD2 may be the D gene (5 bases each). The CDR3 has 13 amino acids. CDR1 KGHSH and CDR2 LQKENI come from the germline V gene. The V and J ends lost 6 bases and 3 bases respectively, with 11 bases between them.

This clonotype has a handful of counts. V usage is TRBV7-2 and J usage is TRBJ2-7; no clear D gene. Germline assignment: CDR1 SGHTA and CDR2 FQGNSA. The germline V and J ends were trimmed by 1 base and 6 bases, with 16 bases remaining between them. The CDR3 length is 15 residues. The CDR3 loop is CASSLDSVSLGEQYF. For the CDR3, the DNA is TGTGCCAGCAGCTTAGATAGTGTCTCCCTCGGCGAGCAGTACTTC.

Many counts were recorded for this clonotype. This chain links TRBV9 with TRBJ2-5, with TRBD1 matching 9 bases. Losses at the gene ends were 4 bases for V and 0 bases for J; bases not matched to a gene: 4. The CDR3 runs to 15 residues. Per germline, CDR1 SGDLS and CDR2 YYNGEE. The CDR3 reads CASSPRQGDQETQYF. The CDR3, as DNA: TGTGCCAGCAGCCCCCGACAGGGGGACCAAGAGACCCAGTACTTC.

This clonotype was counted at least ten times. V gene TRBV3-1 combines with J gene TRBJ2-1; no clear D. Between the trimmed V and J ends, which lost 0 bases and 6 bases, there was a span of 6 bases. The CDR3 runs 13 residues. Germline-derived CDR1 and CDR2 are LGHDT and YNNKEL (reference sequence). The CDR3 DNA reads TGTGCCAGCAGCCAAGATTTGCGCAATGAGCAGTTCTTC. This sequence encodes CASSQDLRNEQFF.

This clonotype was seen repeatedly, ten times or more. The rearrangement uses TRBV20-1 and TRBJ2-2, with 7 bases fitting TRBD2. Germline V gene sequence: CDR1 DFQATT, CDR2 SNEGSKA (reference sequence). Trimming took 4 bases from V and 6 from J; bases not matched to a gene: 5. The CDR3 extends over 13 amino acids. The CDR3 DNA sequence: TGCAGTGCTAATGGGGGGGACGCCGGGGAGCTGTTTTTT. Amino acids: CSANGGDAGELFF.

This clonotype has ten or more counts. The chain uses TRBV28 and TRBJ2-3; D gene unclear. The CDR3 length is 14 residues. Per the germline V gene, CDR1 is MDHEN and CDR2 is SYDVKM. The ends were cut back, 2 bases at V and 4 bases at J, with 10 bases in the middle. This CDR3 reads CASSLPSRSDTQYF. The CDR3 coding sequence is TGTGCCAGCAGTTTACCCAGCAGGTCAGATACGCAGTATTTT.

The J gene is TRBJ2-7, the V gene TRBV7-2, with D tentatively TRBD1 (5 bases). Germline V gives CDR1 SGHTA, CDR2 FQGNSA. Trimming took off 2 bases at V and 0 bases at J, with 11 bases between the two ends. This CDR3 comprises 15 residues. CDR3 amino acids: CASSLHRDSSYEQYF. CDR3 DNA sequence: TGTGCCAGCAGCTTACATCGCGACAGCTCCTACGAGCAGTACTTC.

This clonotype was counted many times. The rearrangement uses TRBV6-6 and TRBJ1-6; D is perhaps TRBD1 (5 bases). This CDR3 is built from 13 residues. The germline V gene has CDR1 MNHNY and CDR2 SVGAGI (reference sequence). Between the trimmed V and J ends, which lost 5 bases and 7 bases, there was a span of 9 bases. The CDR3 reads CASSQRQNSPLHF. As DNA, the CDR3 is TGTGCCAGCAGTCAACGACAGAATTCACCCCTCCACTTT.

This clonotype was recorded at least ten times. Mismatch with germline at one junction end may stem from a read error. The chain is built from TRBV12-3 or TRBV12-4 and TRBJ2-1; the match to TRBD1 covers 11 bases. The CDR3 has 13 amino acids. CDR3 coding DNA: TGTGCCAGCAGCCCTGGACAGGGGGCGGGTTTGATCTTC. This translates into CASSPGQGAGLIF.

DNA of the CDR3: TGTGCCAGCAGCGACCAGGGAGGCGCTGAAGCTTTCTTT. This gives the protein CASSDQGGAEAFF. This rearrangement joins TRBV7-3 to TRBJ1-1, with a possible D match to TRBD1 (5 bases). With 5 bases removed from V and 6 bases from J, the gap between germline ends came to 13 bases. Germline V gene lookup returns CDR1 SGHTA and CDR2 FQGTGA. CDR3 length: 13 residues. Drawing the rest from reference TRBV7-3 and TRBJ1-1, the complete variable domain is GAGVSQTPSNKVTEKGKYVELRCDPISGHTALYWYRQSLGQGPEFLIYFQGTGAADDSGLPNDRFFAVRPEGSVSTLKIQRTERGDSAVYLCASSDQGGAEAFFGQGTRLTVV.

This clonotype was picked up many times. The CDR3 protein is CASSYLRGTYNEQFF. The CDR3 DNA follows: TGTGCCAGCAGTTATTTGCGGGGGACCTACAATGAGCAGTTCTTC. The chain has TRBV6-2 or TRBV6-3 and TRBJ2-1, with 7 bases identical to TRBD2. Germline V gives CDR1 MNHEY, CDR2 SVGEGT. The junction had 4 bases not matched to a gene; V was cut back by 3 bases and J by 2 bases. The CDR3 covers 15 residues.

The chain has TRBV7-2 and TRBJ2-3; 12 bases match TRBD2. The V segment lost 5 bases and the J segment 6 bases; nucleotides outside the gene matches: 15. Germline CDR1 is SGHTA and CDR2 is FQGNSA. The length of the CDR3 is 18 residues. The DNA of the CDR3 is TGTGCCAGCAGCCTCGCAGCTAGCGGGGGGGCGCGTTCCGATACGCAGTATTTT. It yields the protein CASSLAASGGARSDTQYF.

This clonotype was seen many times. This chain uses TRBV12-3 or TRBV12-4 with TRBJ2-2; 9 nucleotides match TRBD1. The V and J ends lost 7 bases and 1 base, in that order; junction bases with no gene match: 19. The length of the CDR3 is 20 residues. CDR3 loop: CASTLRPTPGTGLNTGELFF. The CDR3 nucleotides are TGTGCCAGCACCTTGCGGCCAACTCCCGGGACAGGGTTGAACACCGGGGAGCTGTTTTTT.

This clonotype was found many times. This chain links TRBV20-1 with TRBJ2-2; 8 positions agree with TRBD2. V lost 1 base, J lost 8 bases, and 6 bases stayed unmatched. Germline V gene sequence: CDR1 DFQATT, CDR2 SNEGSKA (reference sequence). The CDR3 totals 14 residues. The CDR3 is CSARVAGGRGELFF. The CDR3 DNA is TGCAGTGCTAGAGTCGCGGGGGGAAGGGGGGAGCTGTTTTTT.

This clonotype showed up many times. The genes are TRBV30 and TRBJ2-1; TRBD1 is a possible D gene (6 bases). Germline assignment: CDR1 GTSNPN and CDR2 SVGIG (reference sequence). With 3 bases removed from V and 0 bases from J, the gap between germline ends came to 12 bases. The CDR3 spans 15 residues. The DNA of the CDR3 is TGTGCCTGGAGCCATACAGGGAGCTCCTACAATGAGCAGTTCTTC. The encoded protein is CAWSHTGSSYNEQFF.

The chain joins TRBV5-6 to TRBJ1-1; 9 nucleotides line up with TRBD1. There are 16 residues in the CDR3. CDR1 is SGHDT and CDR2 is YYEEEE in the germline V gene. J lost 1 base, V lost 2 bases, and 6 bases had no gene match. In nucleotides, the CDR3 is TGTGCCAGCAGCTTTCTACCGGGACAGGGGAACACTGAAGCTTTCTTT. The encoded protein is CASSFLPGQGNTEAFF.